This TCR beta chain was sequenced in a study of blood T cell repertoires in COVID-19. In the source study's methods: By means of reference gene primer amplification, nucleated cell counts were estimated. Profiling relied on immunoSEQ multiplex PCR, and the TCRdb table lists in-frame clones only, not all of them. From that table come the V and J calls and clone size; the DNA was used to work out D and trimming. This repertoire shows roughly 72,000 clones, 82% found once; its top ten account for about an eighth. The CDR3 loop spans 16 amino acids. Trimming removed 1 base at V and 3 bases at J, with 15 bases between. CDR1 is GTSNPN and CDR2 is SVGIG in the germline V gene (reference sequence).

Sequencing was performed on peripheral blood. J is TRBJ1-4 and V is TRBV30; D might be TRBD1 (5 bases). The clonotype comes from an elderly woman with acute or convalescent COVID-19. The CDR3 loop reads CAWSGVGTWANEKLFF. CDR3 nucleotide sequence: TGTGCCTGGAGTGGAGTTGGGACTTGGGCTAATGAAAAACTGTTTTTT. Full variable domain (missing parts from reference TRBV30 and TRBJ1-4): SQTIHQWPATLVQPVGSPLSLECTVEGTSNPNLYWYRQAAGRGLQLLFYSVGIGQISSEVPQNLSASRPQDRQFILSSKKLLLSDSGFYLCAWSGVGTWANEKLFFGSGTQLSVL.